This record looks at one TCR beta chain sequence and its context. The sample comes from a study of blood T cell repertoires in COVID-19. At the level of the study: T cells, B-cell-depleted T cells, or PBMCs supplied cDNA or gDNA.

Authors' processing steps: By means of reference gene primer amplification, nucleated cell counts were estimated. Data came from immunoSEQ multiplex PCR; TCRdb stores just in-frame clones and leaves some out. The V and J calls and the clone size are those of that table, but D and trimming were determined from the DNA. The sample includes approximately 150,000 clones, over 85% of them seen just once. The ends lost 5 bases at V and 5 bases at J; junction bases unmatched: 4. Germline V CDR1 and CDR2: MNHEY, SVGAGI. The CDR3 sequence is 14 residues long. Sequences were obtained from peripheral blood. The receptor was isolated from a human donor in a cohort sampled during active COVID-19. The chain uses TRBV6-5 and TRBJ2-7, with 12 bases fitting TRBD1. The CDR3 loop is CASSQGQGADEQYF. DNA of the CDR3: TGTGCCAGCAGTCAGGGACAGGGGGCCGACGAGCAGTACTTC.